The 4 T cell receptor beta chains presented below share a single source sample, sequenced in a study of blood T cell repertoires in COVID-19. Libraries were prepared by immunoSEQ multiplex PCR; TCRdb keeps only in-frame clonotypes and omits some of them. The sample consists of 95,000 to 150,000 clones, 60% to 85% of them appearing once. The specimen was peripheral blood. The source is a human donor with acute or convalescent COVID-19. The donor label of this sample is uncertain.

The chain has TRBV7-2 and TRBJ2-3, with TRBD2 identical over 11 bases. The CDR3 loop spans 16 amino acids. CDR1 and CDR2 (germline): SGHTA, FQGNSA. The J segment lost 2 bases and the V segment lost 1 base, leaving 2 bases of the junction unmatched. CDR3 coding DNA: TGTGCCAGCAGCTTAGAACTAGCGGGGGACACAGATACGCAGTATTTT. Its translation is CASSLELAGDTDTQYF.

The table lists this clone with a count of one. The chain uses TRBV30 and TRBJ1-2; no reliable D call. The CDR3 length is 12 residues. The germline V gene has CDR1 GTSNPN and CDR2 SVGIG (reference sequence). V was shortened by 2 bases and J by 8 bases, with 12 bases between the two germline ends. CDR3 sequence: CAWSPSRSGYTF. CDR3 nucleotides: TGTGCCTGGAGTCCCTCCCGTTCGGGCTACACCTTC.

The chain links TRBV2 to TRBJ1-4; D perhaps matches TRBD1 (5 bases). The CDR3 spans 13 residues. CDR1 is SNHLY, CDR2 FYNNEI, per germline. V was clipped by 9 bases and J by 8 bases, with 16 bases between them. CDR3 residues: CASNRNEREKLFF. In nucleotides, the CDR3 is TGTGCCAGTAACAGGAATGAACGAGAAAAACTGTTTTTT.

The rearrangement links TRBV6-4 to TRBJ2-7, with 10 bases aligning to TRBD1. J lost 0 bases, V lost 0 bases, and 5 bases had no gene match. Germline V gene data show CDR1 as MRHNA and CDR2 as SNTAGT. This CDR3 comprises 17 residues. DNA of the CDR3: TGTGCCAGCAGTGACTCGTGTTGGGACAGGGGCTCCTACGAGCAGTACGTC. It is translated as CASSDSCWDRGSYEQYV.